The entry that follows covers one TCR beta chain sequence. The record originates from a study of blood T cell repertoires in COVID-19. Sequenced by immunoSEQ multiplex PCR; TCRdb stores in-frame clones only, minus some. This sample has a few hundred thousand clones, with around nine tenths found just once. Trimming took off 0 bases at V and 5 bases at J, with 16 bases between the two ends. The CDR3 loop spans 17 amino acids. Germline values: CDR1 LGHNA, CDR2 YSLEER. The chain has TRBV4-3 and TRBJ1-4; D perhaps matches TRBD1 (6 bases). The sequence came from a woman aged 50 to 60 who had recovered from COVID-19. The sequencing input was PBMCs or T cells enriched from blood (not recorded which). CDR3 sequence: CASSQDEGGRRNEKLFF. CDR3 nucleotide sequence: TGCGCCAGCAGCCAAGACGAGGGGGGGCGAAGGAATGAAAAACTGTTTTTT.